This is a list of T cell receptor beta chains from one sample in a study of cytomegalovirus exposure and HLA in healthy donors. Sequencing was performed with immunoSEQ multiplex PCR; in TCRdb, only in-frame clones are kept and a portion is missing. The sample has roughly 140,000 clones; about 70% are singletons. Sequencing used PBMCs. The receptors were sampled from a man aged 55 to 70 in good health and CMV-seronegative. The conserved cysteine and the conserved F or W are not part of the CDR3 here.

length	V	J	CDR3
13	TRBV15	TRBJ2-1	ATSGGGSKRNEQF
15	TRBV7-3	TRBJ2-3	ASSLSPPGTSLDTQY
11	TRBV11-3	TRBJ1-1	ASSVNRVTEAF
10	TRBV28	TRBJ2-1	ASSFPRDEQF
12	TRBV10-3	TRBJ2-7	AISERQGFDEQY
12	TRBV6-6	TRBJ1-2	ARGMKDGDYGYT
12	TRBV5-8	TRBJ2-2	ASSLTANTGELF
15	TRBV7-9	TRBJ1-3	ASSLGPRDRAGNTIY
13	TRBV14	TRBJ2-7	ASSPKLAELYEQY
13	TRBV30	TRBJ1-1	AWSVRRAMNTEAF
12	TRBV28	TRBJ1-3	ASLRDAAGNTIY
15	TRBV7-2	TRBJ2-2	ASSPARTSGNTGELF
13	TRBV27	TRBJ2-1	ASSLPGTSVNEQF
12	TRBV5-1	TRBJ1-2	ASSLGTGTYGYT
12	TRBV29-1	TRBJ1-2	SVGSSGGRDGYT
11	TRBV29-1	TRBJ2-5	SVGQGKKETQY
11	TRBV30	TRBJ2-7	ACPGQGGHEQY
12	TRBV18	TRBJ2-1	ASSPQQGNNEQF
13	TRBV6-1	TRBJ1-3	ASSSDSELGNTIY
12	TRBV10-3	TRBJ2-2	AIRTGFNTGELF
14	TRBV18	TRBJ2-5	ASSQEAAGPQETQY
14	TRBV4-1	TRBJ1-6	ASSQERGSYNSPLH
10	TRBV11-3	TRBJ2-2	ASSAGQAELF
14	TRBV28	TRBJ1-5	ASSSDTLLWDQPQH
16	TRBV4-1	TRBJ2-6	ASSRTGTGVPGANVLT
14	TRBV7-2	TRBJ2-2	ASTLAPSVITGELF